The clone carrying this T cell receptor (beta chain) was seen only a few times. The data stem from a study of early T cells in non-severe SARS-CoV-2 infection. In the study overall: Chains were unpaired, as sequencing was done on bulk RNA from unsorted whole blood.

The CDR3 consists of 15 residues. V was shortened by 2 bases and J by 1 base, with 11 bases between the two germline ends. Germline CDR1 SEHNR, CDR2 FQNEAQ (reference sequence). Individual cDNA molecules were tagged with unique molecular identifiers. MiXCR, applied by TCRdb to the 5' RACE reads, yields one record per CDR3 protein. The sample lists about 52,000 distinct CDR3 sequences; 9.5% to 12% were seen once. The sequenced sample was whole blood. The chain uses TRBV7-9 and TRBJ1-1; D is unclear. The sequence came from an adult who was a healthcare worker with PCR-confirmed SARS-CoV-2 infection or an uninfected control (not recorded which). The CDR3 loop reads CASSLNIGSNTEAFF. DNA for the CDR3: TGTGCCAGCAGCTTAAACATTGGGTCGAACACTGAAGCTTTCTTT.